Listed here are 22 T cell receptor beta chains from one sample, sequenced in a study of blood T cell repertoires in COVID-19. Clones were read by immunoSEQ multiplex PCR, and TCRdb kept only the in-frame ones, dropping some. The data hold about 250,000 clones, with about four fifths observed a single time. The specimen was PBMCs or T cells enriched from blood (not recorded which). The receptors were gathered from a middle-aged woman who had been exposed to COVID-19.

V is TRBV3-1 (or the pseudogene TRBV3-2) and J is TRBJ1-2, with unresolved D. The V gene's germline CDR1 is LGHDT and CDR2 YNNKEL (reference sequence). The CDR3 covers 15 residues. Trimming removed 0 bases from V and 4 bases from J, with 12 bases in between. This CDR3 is CASSQDLAAPYGYTF. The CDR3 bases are TGTGCCAGCAGCCAAGATTTGGCGGCTCCCTATGGCTACACCTTC.

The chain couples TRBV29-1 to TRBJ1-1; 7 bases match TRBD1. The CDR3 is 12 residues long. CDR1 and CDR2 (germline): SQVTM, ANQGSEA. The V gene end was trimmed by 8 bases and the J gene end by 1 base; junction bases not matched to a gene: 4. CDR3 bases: TGCAGCATTGGACAGGCGAACACTGAAGCTTTCTTT. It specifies CSIGQANTEAFF.

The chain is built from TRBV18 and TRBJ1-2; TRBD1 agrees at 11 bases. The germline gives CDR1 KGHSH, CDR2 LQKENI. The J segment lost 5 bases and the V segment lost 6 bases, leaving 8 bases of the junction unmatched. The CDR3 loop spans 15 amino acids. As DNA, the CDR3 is TGTGCCAGCTCGGACAGGGGGCAAGAGGGGTATGGCTACACCTTC. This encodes CASSDRGQEGYGYTF.

The CDR3 DNA sequence: TGTGCCAGCAGCGACAGGTATACCCTCTCTGGAAACACCATATATTTT. This gives the protein CASSDRYTLSGNTIYF. V and J are TRBV7-2 and TRBJ1-3; possible D gene TRBD1, 6 bases. Trimming left V 5 bases short and J 0 bases short, with 14 bases between. The CDR3 contains 16 residues. The germline gives CDR1 SGHTA, CDR2 FQGNSA. Together with reference TRBV7-2 and TRBJ1-3, the CDR3 gives the full variable domain: GAGVSQSPSNKVTEKGKDVELRCDPISGHTALYWYRQSLGQGLEFLIYFQGNSAPDKSGLPSDRFSAERTGGSVSTLTIQRTQQEDSAVYLCASSDRYTLSGNTIYFGEGSWLTVV.

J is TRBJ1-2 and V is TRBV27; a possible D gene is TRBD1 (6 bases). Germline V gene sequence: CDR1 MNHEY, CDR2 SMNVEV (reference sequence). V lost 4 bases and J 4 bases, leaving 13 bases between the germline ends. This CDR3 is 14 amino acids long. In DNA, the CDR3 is TGTGCCAGCAGTTCGACGACAGGAGCCTATGGCTACACCTTC. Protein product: CASSSTTGAYGYTF.

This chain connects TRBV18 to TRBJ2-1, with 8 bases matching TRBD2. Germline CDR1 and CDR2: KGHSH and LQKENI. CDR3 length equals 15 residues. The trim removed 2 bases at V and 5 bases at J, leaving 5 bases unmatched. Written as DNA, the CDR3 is TGTGCCAGCTCACCATCGGGGGGGCGAAACAATGAGCAGTTCTTC. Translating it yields CASSPSGGRNNEQFF.

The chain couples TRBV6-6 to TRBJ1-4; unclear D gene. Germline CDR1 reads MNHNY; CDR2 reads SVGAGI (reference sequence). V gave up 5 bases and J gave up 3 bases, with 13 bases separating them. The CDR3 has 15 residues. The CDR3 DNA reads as TGTGCCAGCAGTGCAAGACGGAGGGCTAATGAAAAACTGTTTTTT. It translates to CASSARRRANEKLFF.

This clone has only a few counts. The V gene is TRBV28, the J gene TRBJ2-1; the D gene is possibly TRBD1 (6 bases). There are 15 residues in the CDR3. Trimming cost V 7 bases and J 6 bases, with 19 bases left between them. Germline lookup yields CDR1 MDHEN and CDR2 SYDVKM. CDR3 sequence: CASTLGHTWGNEQFF. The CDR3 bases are TGTGCCAGCACCTTGGGACACACCTGGGGCAATGAGCAGTTCTTC. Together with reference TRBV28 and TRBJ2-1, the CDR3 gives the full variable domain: DVKVTQSSRYLVKRTGEKVFLECVQDMDHENMFWYRQDPGLGLRLIYFSYDVKMKEKGDIPEGYSVSREKKERFSLILESASTNQTSMYLCASTLGHTWGNEQFFGPGTRLTVL.

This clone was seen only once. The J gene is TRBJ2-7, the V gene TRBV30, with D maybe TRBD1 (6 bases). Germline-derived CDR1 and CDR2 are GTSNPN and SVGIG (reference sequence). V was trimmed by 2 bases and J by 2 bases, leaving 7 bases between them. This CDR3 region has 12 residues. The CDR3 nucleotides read TGTGCCTGGAGTAGGGACACCTACGAGCAGTACTTC. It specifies CAWSRDTYEQYF.

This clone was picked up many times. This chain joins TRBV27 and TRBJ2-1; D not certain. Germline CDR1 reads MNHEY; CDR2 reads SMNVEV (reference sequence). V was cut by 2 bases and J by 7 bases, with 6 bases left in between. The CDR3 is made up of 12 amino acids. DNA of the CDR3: TGTGCCAGCAGTTTAGGAGTGAATGAGCAGTTCTTC. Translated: CASSLGVNEQFF.

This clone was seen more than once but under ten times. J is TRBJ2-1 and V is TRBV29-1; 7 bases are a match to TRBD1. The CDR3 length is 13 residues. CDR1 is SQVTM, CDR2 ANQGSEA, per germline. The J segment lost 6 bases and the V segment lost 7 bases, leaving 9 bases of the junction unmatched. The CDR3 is CSALTGKTNEQFF. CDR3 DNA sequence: TGCAGCGCCCTGACAGGGAAAACCAATGAGCAGTTCTTC.

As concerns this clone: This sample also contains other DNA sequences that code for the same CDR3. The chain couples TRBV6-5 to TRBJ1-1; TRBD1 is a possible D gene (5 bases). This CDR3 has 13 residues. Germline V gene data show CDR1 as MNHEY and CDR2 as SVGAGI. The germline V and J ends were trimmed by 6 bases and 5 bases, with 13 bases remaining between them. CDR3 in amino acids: CASRGGFGTEAFF. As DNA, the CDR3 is TGTGCCAGCAGGGGGGGGTTCGGGACTGAAGCTTTCTTT.

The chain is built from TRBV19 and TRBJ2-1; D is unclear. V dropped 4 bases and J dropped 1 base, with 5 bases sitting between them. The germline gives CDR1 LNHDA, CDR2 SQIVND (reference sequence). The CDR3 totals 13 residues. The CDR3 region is CASSRLSYNEQFF. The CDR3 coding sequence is TGTGCCAGTAGTAGACTGTCCTACAATGAGCAGTTCTTC. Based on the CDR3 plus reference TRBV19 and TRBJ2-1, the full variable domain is DGGITQSPKYLFRKEGQNVTLSCEQNLNHDAMYWYRQDPGQGLRLIYYSQIVNDFQKGDIAEGYSVSREKKESFPLTVTSAQKNPTAFYLCASSRLSYNEQFFGPGTRLTVL.

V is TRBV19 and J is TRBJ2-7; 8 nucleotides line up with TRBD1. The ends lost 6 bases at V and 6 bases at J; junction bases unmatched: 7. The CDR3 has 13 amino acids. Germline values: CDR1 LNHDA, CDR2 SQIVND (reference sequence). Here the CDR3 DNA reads TGTGCCAGTAGGCTGACAGGGGTCGGCGAGCAGTACTTC. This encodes CASRLTGVGEQYF.

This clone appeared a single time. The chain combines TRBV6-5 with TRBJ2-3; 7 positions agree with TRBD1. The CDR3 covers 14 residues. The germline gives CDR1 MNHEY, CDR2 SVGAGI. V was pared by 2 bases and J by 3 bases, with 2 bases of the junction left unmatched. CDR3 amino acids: CASSYGTETDTQYF. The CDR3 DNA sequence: TGTGCCAGCAGTTACGGGACAGAAACAGATACGCAGTATTTT.

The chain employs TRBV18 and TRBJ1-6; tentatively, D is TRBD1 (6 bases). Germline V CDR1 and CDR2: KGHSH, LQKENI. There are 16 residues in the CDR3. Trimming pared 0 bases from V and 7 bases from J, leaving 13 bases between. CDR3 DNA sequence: TGTGCCAGCTCACCACCGGTTGAGGGGGGGAATTCACCCCTCCACTTT. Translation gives CASSPPVEGGNSPLHF.

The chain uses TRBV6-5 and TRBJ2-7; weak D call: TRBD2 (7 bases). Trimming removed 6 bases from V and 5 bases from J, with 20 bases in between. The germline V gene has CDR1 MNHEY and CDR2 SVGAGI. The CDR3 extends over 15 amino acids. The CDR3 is CASRTGGQGGDEQYF. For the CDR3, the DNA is TGTGCCAGCAGGACCGGGGGGCAGGGAGGGGACGAGCAGTACTTC.

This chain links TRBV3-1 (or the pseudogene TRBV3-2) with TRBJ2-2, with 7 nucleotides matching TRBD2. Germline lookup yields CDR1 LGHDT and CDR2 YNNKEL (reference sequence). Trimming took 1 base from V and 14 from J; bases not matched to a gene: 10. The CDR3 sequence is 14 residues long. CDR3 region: CASSQAVGREALFF. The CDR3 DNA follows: TGTGCCAGCAGCCAAGCGGTGGGGAGGGAGGCTCTGTTTTTT.

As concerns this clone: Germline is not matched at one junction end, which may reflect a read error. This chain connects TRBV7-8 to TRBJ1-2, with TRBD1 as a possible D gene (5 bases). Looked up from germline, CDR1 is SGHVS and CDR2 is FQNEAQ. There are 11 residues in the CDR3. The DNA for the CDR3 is TGTGCCAGCAGCTTAGAACAGGTGCCCTCCTTC. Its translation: CASSLEQVPSF.

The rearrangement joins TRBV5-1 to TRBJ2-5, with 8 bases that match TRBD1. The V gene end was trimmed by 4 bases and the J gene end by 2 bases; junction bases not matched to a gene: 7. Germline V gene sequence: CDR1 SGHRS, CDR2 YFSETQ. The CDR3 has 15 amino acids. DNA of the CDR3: TGCGCCAGCAGCAATTTGGGACAGGCTCAAGAGACCCAGTACTTC. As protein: CASSNLGQAQETQYF.

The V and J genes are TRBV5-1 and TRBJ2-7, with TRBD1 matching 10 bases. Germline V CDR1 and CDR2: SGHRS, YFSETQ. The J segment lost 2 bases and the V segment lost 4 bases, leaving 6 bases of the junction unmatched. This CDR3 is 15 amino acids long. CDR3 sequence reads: CASSHGQGDTYEQYF. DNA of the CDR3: TGCGCCAGCAGCCATGGACAGGGGGACACCTACGAGCAGTACTTC.

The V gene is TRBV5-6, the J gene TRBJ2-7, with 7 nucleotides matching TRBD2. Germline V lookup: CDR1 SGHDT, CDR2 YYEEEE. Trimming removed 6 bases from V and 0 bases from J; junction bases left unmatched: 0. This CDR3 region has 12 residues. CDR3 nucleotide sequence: TGTGCCAGCAAGCGGGGCTCCTACGAGCAGTACTTC. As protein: CASKRGSYEQYF.